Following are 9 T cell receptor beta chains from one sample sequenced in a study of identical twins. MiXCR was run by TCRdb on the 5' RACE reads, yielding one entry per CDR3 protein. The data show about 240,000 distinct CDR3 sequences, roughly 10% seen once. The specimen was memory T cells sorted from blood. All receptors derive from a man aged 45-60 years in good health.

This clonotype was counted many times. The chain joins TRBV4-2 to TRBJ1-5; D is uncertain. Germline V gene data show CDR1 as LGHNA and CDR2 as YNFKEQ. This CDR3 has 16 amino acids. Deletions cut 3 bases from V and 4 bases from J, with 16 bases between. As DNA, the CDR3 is TGTGCCAGCAGCCACGGTACCGGGTCAGATAATCAGCCCCAGCATTTT. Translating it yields CASSHGTGSDNQPQHF.

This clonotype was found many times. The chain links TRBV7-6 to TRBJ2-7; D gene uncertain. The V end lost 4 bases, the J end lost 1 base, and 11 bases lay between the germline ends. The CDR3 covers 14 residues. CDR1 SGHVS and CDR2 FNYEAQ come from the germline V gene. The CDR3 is CASSSYRKSYEQYF. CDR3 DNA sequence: TGTGCCAGCAGCTCTTATCGAAAGTCCTACGAGCAGTACTTC.

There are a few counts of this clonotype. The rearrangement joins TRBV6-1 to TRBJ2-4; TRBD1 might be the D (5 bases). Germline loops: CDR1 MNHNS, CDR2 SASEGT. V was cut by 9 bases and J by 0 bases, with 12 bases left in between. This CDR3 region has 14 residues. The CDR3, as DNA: TGTGCCAGTCGAGACAGACTAGCCAAAAACATTCAGTACTTC. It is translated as CASRDRLAKNIQYF.

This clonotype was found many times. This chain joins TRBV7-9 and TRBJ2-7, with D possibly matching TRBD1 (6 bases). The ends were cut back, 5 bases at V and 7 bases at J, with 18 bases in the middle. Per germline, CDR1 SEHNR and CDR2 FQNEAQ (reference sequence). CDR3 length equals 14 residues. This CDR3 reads CASSPWTVPREQYF. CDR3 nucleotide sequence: TGTGCCAGCAGCCCCTGGACAGTCCCGAGGGAGCAGTACTTC.

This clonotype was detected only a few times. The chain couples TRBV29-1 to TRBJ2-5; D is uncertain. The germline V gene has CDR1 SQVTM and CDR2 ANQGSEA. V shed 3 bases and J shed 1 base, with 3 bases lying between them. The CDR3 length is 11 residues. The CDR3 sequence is CSVDRQETQYF. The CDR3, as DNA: TGCAGCGTTGACCGCCAAGAGACCCAGTACTTC. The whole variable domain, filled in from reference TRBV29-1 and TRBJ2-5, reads SAVISQKPSRDICQRGTSLTIQCQVDSQVTMMFWYRQQPGQSLTLIATANQGSEATYESGFVIDKFPISRPNLTFSTLTVSNMSPEDSSIYLCSVDRQETQYFGPGTRLLVL.

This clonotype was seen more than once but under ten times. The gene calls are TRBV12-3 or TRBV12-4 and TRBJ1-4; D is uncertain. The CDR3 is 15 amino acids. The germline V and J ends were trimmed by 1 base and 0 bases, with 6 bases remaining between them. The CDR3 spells CASSLGDSTNEKLFF. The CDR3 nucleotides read TGTGCCAGCAGTTTAGGGGATTCAACTAATGAAAAACTGTTTTTT.

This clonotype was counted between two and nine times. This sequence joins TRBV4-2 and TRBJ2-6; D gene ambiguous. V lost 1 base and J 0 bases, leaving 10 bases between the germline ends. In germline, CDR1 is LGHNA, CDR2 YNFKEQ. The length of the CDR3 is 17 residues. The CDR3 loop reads CASSQVGSLSGANVLTF. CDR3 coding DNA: TGTGCCAGCAGCCAAGTGGGGTCTCTCTCTGGGGCCAACGTCCTGACTTTC.

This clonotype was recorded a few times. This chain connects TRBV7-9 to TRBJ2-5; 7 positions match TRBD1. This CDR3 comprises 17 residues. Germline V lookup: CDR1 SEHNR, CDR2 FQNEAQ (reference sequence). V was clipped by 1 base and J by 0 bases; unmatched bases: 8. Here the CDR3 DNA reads TGTGCCAGCAGCTTAGAACTCACAGGGGTTTACCAAGAGACCCAGTACTTC. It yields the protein CASSLELTGVYQETQYF.

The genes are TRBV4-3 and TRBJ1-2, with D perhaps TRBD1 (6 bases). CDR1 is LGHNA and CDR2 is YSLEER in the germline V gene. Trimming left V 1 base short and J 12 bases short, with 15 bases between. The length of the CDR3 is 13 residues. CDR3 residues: CASSQAGGRENTF. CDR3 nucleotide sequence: TGCGCCAGCAGCCAAGCGGGGGGCAGGGAAAACACCTTC.